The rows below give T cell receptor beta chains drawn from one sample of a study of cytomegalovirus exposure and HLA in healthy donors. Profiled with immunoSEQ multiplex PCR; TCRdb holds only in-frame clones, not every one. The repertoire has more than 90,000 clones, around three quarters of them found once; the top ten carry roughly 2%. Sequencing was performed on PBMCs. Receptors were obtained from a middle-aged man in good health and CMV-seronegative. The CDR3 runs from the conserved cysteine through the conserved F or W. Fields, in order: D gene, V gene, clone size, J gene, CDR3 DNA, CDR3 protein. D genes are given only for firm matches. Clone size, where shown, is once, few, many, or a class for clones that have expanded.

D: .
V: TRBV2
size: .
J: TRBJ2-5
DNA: TGTGCCAGCGGGTATAGGGGGGGTCAAGAGACCCAGTACTTC
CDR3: CASGYRGGQETQYF

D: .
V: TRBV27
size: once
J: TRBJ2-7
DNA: TGTGCCAGCAGCCCCTACGCAGGGGCGGGTGAGCAGTACTTC
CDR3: CASSPYAGAGEQYF

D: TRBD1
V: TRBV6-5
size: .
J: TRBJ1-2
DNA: TGTGCCAGCAATCGAGACAGGGCGAACTATGGCTACACCTTC
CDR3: CASNRDRANYGYTF

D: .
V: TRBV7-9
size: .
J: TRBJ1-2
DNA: TGTTCCAGCAGCTTAGATGGCCGCCGGGAGGGCTACACCTTC
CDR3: CSSSLDGRREGYTF

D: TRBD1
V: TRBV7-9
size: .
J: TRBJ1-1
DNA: TGTTCCAGCAGCCATGATCAGGGGGCGGACGACACTGAAGCTTTCTTT
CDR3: CSSSHDQGADDTEAFF

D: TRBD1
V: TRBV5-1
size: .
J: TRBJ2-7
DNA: TGCGCCAGCAGCTTGGGGACAGGGGACTACTACGAGCAGTACTTC
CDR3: CASSLGTGDYYEQYF

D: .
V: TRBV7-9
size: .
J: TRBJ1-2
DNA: TGTTCCAGCAGCTCTCGGTCAGGGCTTAACTATGGCTACACCTTC
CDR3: CSSSSRSGLNYGYTF

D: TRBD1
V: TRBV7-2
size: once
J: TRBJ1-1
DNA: TGTGCCAGCAGCCCCTGGACAGGGGGGAACACTGAAGCTTTCTTT
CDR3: CASSPWTGGNTEAFF

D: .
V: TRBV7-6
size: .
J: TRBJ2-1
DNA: TGTGCCAGCAGCCCTCATGGGGGGGGCAGCCCCTACAATGAGCAGTTCTTC
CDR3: CASSPHGGGSPYNEQFF

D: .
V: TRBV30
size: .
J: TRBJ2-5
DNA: TGTGCCTGGACCGAACTATACCAAGAGACCCAGTACTTC
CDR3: CAWTELYQETQYF

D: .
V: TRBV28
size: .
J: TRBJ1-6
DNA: TGTGCCAGCAGCCGGATTCCAGGGTCCCATAATAATTCACCCCTCCACTTT
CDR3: CASSRIPGSHNNSPLHF

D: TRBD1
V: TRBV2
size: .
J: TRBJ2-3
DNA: TGTGCCAGCAGAATACGACAGGGTGCAGATACGCAGTATTTT
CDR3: CASRIRQGADTQYF

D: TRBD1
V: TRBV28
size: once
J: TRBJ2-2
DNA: TGTGCCAGCAGTTGGACAGGGGAGGCCGGGGAGCTGTTTTTT
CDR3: CASSWTGEAGELFF

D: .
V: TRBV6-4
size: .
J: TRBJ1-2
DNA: TGTGCCAGCAGTGACGACGGTCTGCGGGGCTACACCTTC
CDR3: CASSDDGLRGYTF

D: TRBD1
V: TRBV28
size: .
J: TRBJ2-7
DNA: TGTGCCAGCAGGTCACGAACCGGGACAGGGGGCTTCAACGAGCAGTACTTC
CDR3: CASRSRTGTGGFNEQYF

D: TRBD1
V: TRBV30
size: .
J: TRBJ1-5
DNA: TGTGCCTGGAGTGCCCAGGGACAGAGCAATCAGCCCCAGCATTTT
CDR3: CAWSAQGQSNQPQHF

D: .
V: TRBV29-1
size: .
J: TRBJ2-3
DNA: TGCAGCGTTGAGAAGCTAGTCAAGCTTCCTAGCACAGATACGCAGTATTTT
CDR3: CSVEKLVKLPSTDTQYF

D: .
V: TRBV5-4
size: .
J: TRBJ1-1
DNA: TGTGCCAGCAGAGTGCAGAGCGCCCTGAACACTGAAGCTTTCTTT
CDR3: CASRVQSALNTEAFF

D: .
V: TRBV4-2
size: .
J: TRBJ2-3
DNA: TGTGCCAGCAGCCAAACGAGGAATCGGGATACGCAGTATTTT
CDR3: CASSQTRNRDTQYF

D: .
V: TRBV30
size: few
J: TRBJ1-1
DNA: TGTGCCTGGAAAGTGTCGAGCTTGAACACTGAAGCTTTCTTT
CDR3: CAWKVSSLNTEAFF

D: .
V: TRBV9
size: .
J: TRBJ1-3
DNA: TGTGCCAGCAGCGTAGAAGGACTTAGGGACACCATATATTTT
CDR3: CASSVEGLRDTIYF

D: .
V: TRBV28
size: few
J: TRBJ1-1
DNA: TGTGCCAGCAGTTCCGCAGGGTTGAACACTGAAGCTTTCTTT
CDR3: CASSSAGLNTEAFF

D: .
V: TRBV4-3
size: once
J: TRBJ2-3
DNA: TGCGCCAGCAGCTATACGGCAGGGGGGACAGATACGCAGTATTTT
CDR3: CASSYTAGGTDTQYF

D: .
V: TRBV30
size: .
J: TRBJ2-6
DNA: TGTGCCTGCCGACGCGGGGTAGCTGGGGCCAACGTCCTGACTTTC
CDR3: CACRRGVAGANVLTF

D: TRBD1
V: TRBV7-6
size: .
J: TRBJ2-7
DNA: TGTGCCAGCAGCATAGGGACAGGGCCCTACGAGCAGTACTTC
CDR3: CASSIGTGPYEQYF

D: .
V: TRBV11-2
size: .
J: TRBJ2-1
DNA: TGTGCCAGCAGCCCTCACACCTACAATGAGCAGTTCTTC
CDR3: CASSPHTYNEQFF

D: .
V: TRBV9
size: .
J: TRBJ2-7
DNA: TGTGCCAGCAGCGTAGAAGGGAGGCAGGGTTGCGAGCAGTACTTC
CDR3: CASSVEGRQGCEQYF

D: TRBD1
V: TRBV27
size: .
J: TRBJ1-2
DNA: TGTGCCAGCAGACTGGGACAGAACTATGGCTACACCTTC
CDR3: CASRLGQNYGYTF

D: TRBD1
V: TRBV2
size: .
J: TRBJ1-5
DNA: TGTGCCAGCAGTGCGGGACAGGGAAGCAATCAGCCCCAGCATTTT
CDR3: CASSAGQGSNQPQHF

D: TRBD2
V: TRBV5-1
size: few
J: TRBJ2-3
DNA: TGCGCCAGCAGCTTGGCCGGTAGCGGGGGGGGATCAGATACGCAGTATTTT
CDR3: CASSLAGSGGGSDTQYF

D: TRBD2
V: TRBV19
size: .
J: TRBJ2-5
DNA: TGTGCCAGTAGTAAAAGGGGCCGGACTAGCGGGAGAGGGACCCAAGAGACCCAGTACTTC
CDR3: CASSKRGRTSGRGTQETQYF

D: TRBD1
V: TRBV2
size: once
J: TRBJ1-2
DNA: TGTGCCAGCAGGGGACAGGACCACTATGGCTACACCTTC
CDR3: CASRGQDHYGYTF

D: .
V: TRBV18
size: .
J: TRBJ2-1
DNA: TGTGCCAGCTCACCTCTAATGGAAGGAGTTAGGGGGAATGAGCAGTTCTTC
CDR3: CASSPLMEGVRGNEQFF

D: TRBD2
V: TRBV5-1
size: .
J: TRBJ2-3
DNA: TGCGCCAGCAGCCTCAGACTAGCGGAGATCACAGATACGCAGTATTTT
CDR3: CASSLRLAEITDTQYF